A selection of T cell receptor beta chains follows, all from one sample in a study of T cells in severe cutaneous drug reactions. Following a re-call of the multiplex PCR reads, TCRdb has one entry per CDR3 protein and lacks DNA. The specimen's table records tens of thousands of distinct CDR3 sequences. The specimen was PBMCs. These TCRs come from a human donor with toxic epidermal necrolysis, a severe cutaneous drug reaction. Each CDR3 is given with its conserved first and last residue. Size is stated for part of the rows, as once, few or many counts, or as a class when the clone is expanded.

CDR3: CASSQDRTVLAKNIQYF
size: -
J: TRBJ2-4
V: TRBV4-1

CDR3: CASSGQREGRNEQFF
size: medium-sized
J: TRBJ2-1
V: TRBV2

CDR3: CASSERGTNTEAFF
size: -
J: TRBJ1-1
V: TRBV7-9

CDR3: CASSLGHSLDQPQHF
size: medium-sized
J: TRBJ1-5
V: TRBV18

CDR3: CASSPGGTATNTQYF
size: medium-sized
J: TRBJ2-3
V: TRBV2

CDR3: CASSLQGGRNEQYF
size: -
J: TRBJ2-7
V: TRBV12-3/TRBV12-4

CDR3: CASSPTGTGNPYEQYF
size: -
J: TRBJ2-7
V: TRBV28

CDR3: CASSAGTSGRRGNEQFF
size: -
J: TRBJ2-1
V: TRBV7-9

CDR3: CASRVTGNYGYTF
size: -
J: TRBJ1-2
V: TRBV6-2/TRBV6-3

CDR3: CASSLGQGIYEQYF
size: -
J: TRBJ2-7
V: TRBV7-9

CDR3: CSARVPAGDRETQYF
size: -
J: TRBJ2-5
V: TRBV20-1

CDR3: CASSLRMASGHYEQYF
size: -
J: TRBJ2-7
V: TRBV27

CDR3: CAISEVNYGYTF
size: -
J: TRBJ1-2
V: TRBV10-3

CDR3: CASSVEAVSYNEQFF
size: -
J: TRBJ2-1
V: TRBV2

CDR3: CSVRQGPEAFF
size: -
J: TRBJ1-1
V: TRBV29-1

CDR3: CASSLVLAGVSEQFF
size: -
J: TRBJ2-1
V: TRBV7-9

CDR3: CSARASGDKWGEQFF
size: -
J: TRBJ2-1
V: TRBV20-1

CDR3: CASSLEATSGAYNEQFF
size: -
J: TRBJ2-1
V: TRBV5-1

CDR3: CSVRLAGYEQYF
size: -
J: TRBJ2-7
V: TRBV29-1

CDR3: CASSPGRAFEQPQHF
size: -
J: TRBJ1-5
V: TRBV18

CDR3: CASSYEGLAGDYEQYF
size: -
J: TRBJ2-7
V: TRBV28

CDR3: CASSSSGLAAYEQYF
size: -
J: TRBJ2-7
V: TRBV28

CDR3: CASSSGTSGSRTDTQYF
size: -
J: TRBJ2-3
V: TRBV28

CDR3: CASSLDSLVLYYGYTF
size: -
J: TRBJ1-2
V: TRBV5-6

CDR3: CASSLAVGIYEQYF
size: -
J: TRBJ2-7
V: TRBV7-9

CDR3: CASTLAGGPSPYNEQFF
size: -
J: TRBJ2-1
V: TRBV11-2

CDR3: CASRRLAGGHGTGELFF
size: -
J: TRBJ2-2
V: TRBV12-3/TRBV12-4